Sequencing of this T cell receptor (beta chain) was carried out in a study of response to subunit inactivated influenza vaccine. Study conclusions and caveats: The authors offered the suggestion that each seasonal influenza vaccination recruits few new T cells.

Unmatched junction bases numbered 12, after V lost 1 base and J lost 9 bases. The germline gives CDR1 LGHNA, CDR2 YNFKEQ. The CDR3 is made up of 15 amino acids. The table lists this clonotype with a few counts. Its target is unknown. MiXCR, applied by TCRdb to the RT-PCR reads, yields one record per CDR3 protein. The data show 530,000 or so distinct CDR3 sequences, around 11% seen once. Specimen: PBMCs from blood, collected on the day of vaccination. The sequence derives from a man over 45 who received an inactivated influenza vaccine. This chain uses TRBV4-2 with TRBJ2-7; 7 positions match TRBD2. In DNA form, the CDR3 reads TGTGCCAGCAGCCAAGCTCGGGAGGACCTCGCCGGGCAGTACTTC. It codes for CASSQAREDLAGQYF.